One sample yielded the 6 T cell receptor beta chains listed below, sequenced in a study of blood T cell repertoires in COVID-19 (dated by TCRdb to 2018 to 2020). Receptor amplification or capture employed the immunoSEQ multiplex PCR assay. TCRdb's version of the immuneACCESS table is confined to in-frame rearrangements and falls short of the full clone set. An unresolved V gene accounts for under half of the shortfall where checked; the remainder is of unknown origin. Here the sample has around 92,000 clones; 86% occur a single time. 13% of the sample belongs to the ten largest clones. Material for sequencing was peripheral blood. These TCRs come from an older woman in a cohort sampled during active or convalescent COVID-19.

J is TRBJ2-3 and V is TRBV28; D is uncertain. From germline, CDR1 is MDHEN and CDR2 SYDVKM. The CDR3 extends over 17 amino acids. The V end lost 2 bases, the J end lost 1 base, and 16 bases lay between the germline ends. DNA for the CDR3: TGTGCCAGCAGTTTAATAGGTGCAGGTCCCCGCACAGATACGCAGTATTTT. Translated: CASSLIGAGPRTDTQYF.

This clone was seen a single time. The chain links TRBV19 to TRBJ1-5; 8 bases fit TRBD1. CDR3 length: 18 amino acids. Per the germline V gene, CDR1 is LNHDA and CDR2 is SQIVND (reference sequence). Trimming at V came to 8 bases and at J to 4 bases, leaving 19 bases not matched to a gene. The CDR3 is CASLPRQGSMGFNQPQHF. The CDR3, as DNA: TGTGCCAGTCTCCCGCGACAGGGGTCGATGGGGTTTAATCAGCCCCAGCATTTT.

The chain recombines TRBV9 with TRBJ2-2; 7 nucleotides match TRBD2. J gave up 4 bases and V 2 bases, and 5 bases lay outside the gene matches. Germline V CDR1 and CDR2: SGDLS, YYNGEE. The CDR3 runs to 15 residues. The CDR3 loop is CASSVLGRGTGELFF. The DNA of the CDR3 is TGTGCCAGCAGCGTTTTGGGGAGGGGCACCGGGGAGCTGTTTTTT.

V gene TRBV19 combines with J gene TRBJ2-1; a weak D match, TRBD1 (7 bases). The CDR3 is 18 residues long. Germline assignment: CDR1 LNHDA and CDR2 SQIVND (reference sequence). V was shortened by 5 bases and J by 0 bases, with 20 bases between the two germline ends. CDR3: CASSFRRGAGGSYNEQFF. The CDR3 coding sequence is TGTGCCAGTAGTTTTCGCAGGGGGGCAGGGGGCTCCTACAATGAGCAGTTCTTC.

V gene TRBV7-3 combines with J gene TRBJ2-2; tentatively, D is TRBD2 (6 bases). V lost 4 bases and J lost 5, with 14 bases in between. Germline CDR1 SGHTA, CDR2 FQGTGA. CDR3 length equals 15 residues. CDR3 DNA sequence: TGTGCCAGCAGCTCAGGAGGAAGCGGGACCGGGGAGCTGTTTTTT. Its translation: CASSSGGSGTGELFF. Combining the CDR3 with reference TRBV7-3 and TRBJ2-2 gives the whole variable domain GAGVSQTPSNKVTEKGKYVELRCDPISGHTALYWYRQSLGQGPEFLIYFQGTGAADDSGLPNDRFFAVRPEGSVSTLKIQRTERGDSAVYLCASSSGGSGTGELFFGEGSRLTVL.

The chain links TRBV2 to TRBJ2-5; perhaps TRBD2 as D (5 bases). Deletions cut 3 bases from V and 5 bases from J, with 16 bases between. The CDR3 consists of 15 residues. CDR1 SNHLY and CDR2 FYNNEI come from the germline V gene. CDR3: CASSEGSIGGETQYF. The CDR3 DNA sequence: TGTGCCAGCAGTGAGGGGTCCATCGGCGGGGAGACCCAGTACTTC.